Below, 13 T cell receptor beta chains from the same sample are listed, as sequenced in a study of blood T cell repertoires in COVID-19. TCRdb's table, derived via immunoSEQ multiplex PCR, lists solely in-frame clones and lacks some. Among about 190,000 clones listed, 70% to 90% were seen once. The specimen was peripheral blood. These receptors were obtained from a man aged 25 to 45 with acute or convalescent COVID-19.

The V call is TRBV6-6, the J call TRBJ2-3; possible D gene TRBD2, 6 bases. The CDR3 contains 15 residues. Germline assignment: CDR1 MNHNY and CDR2 SVGAGI (reference sequence). Trimming left V 1 base short and J 1 base short, with 9 bases between. CDR3 loop: CASSYLRGGTDTQYF. CDR3 DNA sequence: TGTGCCAGCAGTTACTTGCGGGGTGGCACAGATACGCAGTATTTT.

The chain recombines TRBV6-6 with TRBJ2-1, with a weak D call TRBD2 (6 bases). This CDR3 region has 13 residues. Trimming shortened V by 6 bases and J by 6 bases, and 12 bases separated the two germline ends. The germline gives CDR1 MNHNY, CDR2 SVGAGI (reference sequence). CDR3 in amino acids: CASSGGRSNEQFF. The CDR3 bases are TGTGCCAGCAGCGGGGGACGGAGCAATGAGCAGTTCTTC.

The chain is built from TRBV19 and TRBJ2-5, with D possibly TRBD2 on 6 matching bases. Deletions cut 5 bases from V and 2 bases from J, with 24 bases between. The CDR3 runs 18 residues. Germline V gene sequence: CDR1 LNHDA, CDR2 SQIVND (reference sequence). The CDR3: CASSPPRVWGEIQETQYF. CDR3 sequence (DNA): TGTGCCAGTAGTCCGCCCCGGGTCTGGGGGGAAATACAAGAGACCCAGTACTTC. The full variable domain, in which reference TRBV19 and TRBJ2-5 provide the parts outside the CDR3, is DGGITQSPKYLFRKEGQNVTLSCEQNLNHDAMYWYRQDPGQGLRLIYYSQIVNDFQKGDIAEGYSVSREKKESFPLTVTSAQKNPTAFYLCASSPPRVWGEIQETQYFGPGTRLLVL.

This sequence joins TRBV3-1 (or the pseudogene TRBV3-2) and TRBJ1-6; TRBD1 is a possible D gene (5 bases). Looked up from germline, CDR1 is LGHDT and CDR2 is YNNKEL (reference sequence). Trimming shortened V by 4 bases and J by 5 bases, and 9 bases separated the two germline ends. The CDR3 runs to 14 residues. The CDR3 DNA is TGTGCCAGCAGCCTGCGGGGGAATAATTCACCCCTCCACTTT. Amino acids: CASSLRGNNSPLHF.

The chain couples TRBV3-1 (or the pseudogene TRBV3-2) to TRBJ2-1, with D perhaps TRBD1 (6 bases). Per germline, CDR1 LGHDT and CDR2 YNNKEL (reference sequence). The CDR3 spans 14 residues. V gave up 4 bases and J gave up 1 base, with 8 bases separating them. CDR3 bases: TGTGCCAGCAGCCTCGGACAGTCCTACAATGAGCAGTTCTTC. Amino acids: CASSLGQSYNEQFF.

The chain combines TRBV21-1 with TRBJ2-2; TRBD1, the table's D call, lacks a check against the DNA. TRBV21-1 is a pseudogene segment. The CDR3 runs 17 residues. This CDR3 is CASSKAADRRSTGELFF. The DNA of the CDR3 is TGTGCCAGCAGCAAAGCTGCTGACAGGAGGAGCACCGGGGAGCTGTTTTTT.

With respect to this clone: Other DNA sequences from this sample encode an identical CDR3 as well. The chain uses TRBV20-1 and TRBJ1-2; D unresolved. The CDR3 loop spans 11 amino acids. Germline V gene sequence: CDR1 DFQATT, CDR2 SNEGSKA (reference sequence). The V gene lost 6 bases and the J gene lost 1 base, with 6 bases spanning the gap. This CDR3 reads CSATGNYGYTF. Written as DNA, the CDR3 is TGCAGTGCGACGGGTAACTATGGCTACACCTTC.

This rearrangement joins TRBV13 to TRBJ1-6; D is unresolved. The V and J ends lost 1 base and 6 bases respectively, with 13 bases between them. Germline loops: CDR1 PRHDT, CDR2 FYEKMQ (reference sequence). This CDR3 region has 16 residues. CDR3 loop: CASSLDGSSINSPLHF. CDR3 coding DNA: TGTGCCAGCAGCTTAGATGGCAGTTCAATTAATTCACCCCTCCACTTT.

The chain employs TRBV15 and TRBJ2-1; possible D gene TRBD2, 7 bases. Germline CDR1 and CDR2: LNHNV and YYDKDF (reference sequence). V lost 0 bases and J lost 5, with 14 bases in between. CDR3 size: 16 residues. The CDR3, as DNA: TGTGCCACCAGCAGAGAGGACGGGGGGCTAGACAATGAGCAGTTCTTC. Translated, it gives CATSREDGGLDNEQFF.

The chain uses TRBV14 and TRBJ1-2; D gene ambiguous. CDR3 length: 13 residues. The V end lost 4 bases, the J end lost 2 bases, and 8 bases lay between the germline ends. The germline V gene encodes CDR1 SGHDN and CDR2 FVKESK. This CDR3 reads CASSPDTNYGYTF. DNA of the CDR3: TGTGCCAGCAGCCCCGACACGAACTATGGCTACACCTTC.

This clone was counted between two and nine times. The chain employs TRBV6-5 and TRBJ1-2; weak D call: TRBD1 (6 bases). The CDR3 runs 15 residues. Germline CDR1 and CDR2: MNHEY and SVGAGI. Trimming took 5 bases from V and 0 from J, leaving 13 bases between them. The chain's CDR3 is CASSKTGQTNYGYTF. DNA for the CDR3: TGTGCCAGCAGTAAAACAGGGCAGACTAACTATGGCTACACCTTC.

CDR3 in amino acids: CASSPGTGFKDTQYF. In DNA form, the CDR3 reads TGTGCCAGCAGCCCAGGGACTGGGTTTAAGGATACGCAGTATTTT. The chain combines TRBV11-2 with TRBJ2-3; a weak D match, TRBD2 (6 bases). V dropped 5 bases and J dropped 6 bases, with 18 bases sitting between them. Germline CDR1 is SGHAT and CDR2 is FQNNGV. The CDR3 is 15 amino acids.

This chain connects TRBV7-6 to TRBJ2-3; unclear D gene. Germline CDR1 is SGHVS and CDR2 is FNYEAQ. The ends were cut back, 5 bases at V and 2 bases at J, with 8 bases in the middle. The CDR3 spans 13 residues. As DNA, the CDR3 is TGTGCCAGCAGCACCTATAACACAGATACGCAGTATTTT. Translated, it gives CASSTYNTDTQYF.